This entry concerns a single TCR beta chain. The roughly 20-34 mg bulk tissue piece was not sorted before simultaneous RNA and DNA extraction. Every tumor contributed samples taken at five separate regions. Researchers generated TCR beta cDNA from about 530 ng of total RNA, relying on a constant-region primer. Three-round nested multiplex PCR performed with slightly modified ARM-PCR produced the TCR beta libraries. Both of the initial two PCR rounds ran for around 9 cycles and employed TRBV1-TRBV30 forward primers alongside a C-beta reverse primer. TCRdb re-called the multiplex PCR reads through MiXCR, storing one row per CDR3 protein. The sample lists tens of thousands of distinct CDR3 sequences, 76% occurring once. V shed 1 base and J 17 bases; nucleotides not matched to a gene: 22. CDR1 and CDR2 (germline): SGHRS, YFSETQ. CDR3 length equals 17 residues. The data were taken from a study of tumor-infiltrating lymphocytes in primary liver carcinoma.

The receptor comes from a man aged 40-49 years with primary liver carcinoma and hepatitis B virus infection. The sample consisted of liver tumor tissue from sampling region 5. Subset indicated: tumor region T5, tumor centre. The chain recombines TRBV5-1 with TRBJ2-2, with 8 nucleotides matching TRBD2. CDR3 amino acids: CASSLSSGTTLGGGLFF. DNA for the CDR3: TGCGCCAGCAGCTTGTCATCCGGGACTACCCTCGGCGGGGGGCTATTTTTT.